The clone carrying this T cell receptor beta chain occurred many times. Its antigen is not identified. Trimming took 6 bases from V and 6 from J, leaving 18 bases between them. CDR1 and CDR2 (germline): SNHLY, FYNNEI. CDR3 length equals 15 residues. Time point indicated: newly diagnosed GD, antithyroid drugs for less than 3 months. Extracted RNA from PBMCs served as the source of the TCR library. Diagnoses of Graves' disease were made by American Thyroid Association guidelines. iRepertoire HTBI primers and Arm-PCR of CDR3 regions built TCR beta libraries. TCRdb reprocessed the multiplex PCR reads with MiXCR, giving one entry per CDR3 protein. The top ten hold approximately 11% of the sample, which has almost 450,000 distinct CDR3 sequences, 15% to 20% seen once. The sample is drawn from a study of regulatory T cells in long-lasting Graves disease. General study findings and limits: Between persistent patients, fewer than 3,500 public clonotypes were shared, exceeding the roughly 940 shared between new patients.

These data were also reused for a study on T cells in Graves' hyperthyroidism and ophthalmopathy. That investigation notes: Graves' hyperthyroidism qualified as stable when ophthalmopathy did not progress within 18 months. Newly diagnosed hyperthyroidism patients aged 18 to 65 years had disease lasting under 2 months.

Source: peripheral blood mononuclear cells (PBMCs), taken at new diagnosis, from a patient treated with antithyroid drugs. The chain links TRBV2 to TRBJ2-1; D might be TRBD1 (6 bases). The source of this sequence is a woman aged 30 to 39 with Graves disease. The CDR3 protein is CASSYDRIQGNEQFF. The CDR3 region has the DNA TGTGCCAGCAGCTACGACAGGATACAAGGCAATGAGCAGTTCTTC. Full variable domain (outside the CDR3, taken from reference TRBV2 and TRBJ2-1): EPEVTQTPSHQVTQMGQEVILRCVPISNHLYFYWYRQILGQKVEFLVSFYNNEISEKSEIFDDQFSVERPDGSNFTLKIRSTKLEDSAMYFCASSYDRIQGNEQFFGPGTRLTVL.